This T cell receptor (beta chain) was obtained from a study of T cell responses to AZD1222 COVID-19 vaccine. Remarks on this clone: What it binds is not known.

Overall study results and limits: Nearly half of spike-specific TCRs reportedly go after variant regions that carry no mutations. Baseline serostatus was positive in only six AZD1222 recipients.

Profiling relied on immunoSEQ multiplex PCR, and the TCRdb table lists in-frame clones only, not all of them. The sample records 35,000 to 55,000 clones, around three quarters being singletons. The ends lost 6 bases at V and 4 bases at J; junction bases unmatched: 3. The germline V gene encodes CDR1 KGHDR and CDR2 SFDVKD. The CDR3 spans 14 residues. The source of this sequence is an adult who received the MenACWY meningococcal vaccine as a control. The sequencing here drew on peripheral blood, taken 28 days after the second dose of the MenACWY control vaccine. This chain links TRBV24-1 with TRBJ2-1; 9 bases match TRBD1. The CDR3 sequence is CATSPGQGYNEQFF. For the CDR3, the DNA is TGTGCCACCAGTCCGGGACAGGGTTACAATGAGCAGTTCTTC.